This T cell receptor beta chain is drawn from a study of neoadjuvant anti-PD-1 for oral cavity cancer. Blood libraries mostly used about 500 ng genomic DNA, six replicates each. Measured with immunoSEQ multiplex PCR; TCRdb has only the in-frame clones, and not every one. The sample includes tens of thousands of clones, approximately 79% of them seen just once. This sample comprised PBMCs, obtained before nivolumab (anti-PD-1) treatment. This receptor was obtained from a person between 35 and 79 years old with oral cavity squamous cell carcinoma.

The CDR3 reads CASSLKQEDGYTF. The CDR3 region has the DNA TGTGCCAGCAGCTTGAAACAGGAAGATGGCTACACCTTC. This rearrangement joins TRBV7-6 to TRBJ1-2; possible D gene TRBD1, 5 bases. The CDR3 consists of 13 residues. Germline values: CDR1 SGHVS, CDR2 FNYEAQ. The germline V and J ends were trimmed by 3 bases and 6 bases, with 11 bases remaining between them.